These T cell receptor beta chains were read from a single sample in a study of regulatory T cells in long-lasting Graves disease. TCRdb reprocessed the multiplex PCR reads with MiXCR, giving one entry per CDR3 protein. This table holds about 350,000 distinct CDR3 sequences, 16% found once. This same sample was also taken into another study, of T cells in Graves' hyperthyroidism and ophthalmopathy.

Sequences were derived from peripheral blood mononuclear cells (PBMCs), sampled at new diagnosis, from a patient treated with antithyroid drugs. The receptors here all came from a man aged 40-55 years with Graves disease. Both conserved end residues are part of each CDR3. The order of the fields is J gene, V gene, D gene, CDR3 protein. D genes are given only for firm matches.

j_gene: TRBJ1-5; v_gene: TRBV19; d_gene: .; CDR3aa: CASKRGVGSNQPQHF
j_gene: TRBJ2-7; v_gene: TRBV6-9; d_gene: TRBD1; CDR3aa: CASSYGQGGYEQYF
j_gene: TRBJ2-2; v_gene: TRBV19; d_gene: .; CDR3aa: CASSIRGQFTGELFF
j_gene: TRBJ2-7; v_gene: TRBV20-1; d_gene: .; CDR3aa: CSADRRSYEQYF
j_gene: TRBJ2-5; v_gene: TRBV7-9; d_gene: .; CDR3aa: CASSHRGVQETQYF
j_gene: TRBJ2-1; v_gene: TRBV6-1; d_gene: TRBD1; CDR3aa: CATADRDRWGNEQFF
j_gene: TRBJ2-1; v_gene: TRBV12-3/TRBV12-4; d_gene: TRBD2; CDR3aa: CASSPPSPTGGNEQFF
j_gene: TRBJ2-5; v_gene: TRBV3-1; d_gene: .; CDR3aa: CASSQNPTQGGTQYF
j_gene: TRBJ1-5; v_gene: TRBV6-1; d_gene: .; CDR3aa: CASNWQLNQPQHF
j_gene: TRBJ1-2; v_gene: TRBV9; d_gene: .; CDR3aa: CASSVVAVGYGYTF
j_gene: TRBJ1-2; v_gene: TRBV7-2; d_gene: TRBD1; CDR3aa: CASSQALGQGIRGYTF
j_gene: TRBJ1-2; v_gene: TRBV3-1; d_gene: TRBD1; CDR3aa: CASSQGGQGGYGYTF
j_gene: TRBJ1-2; v_gene: TRBV11-3; d_gene: .; CDR3aa: CASSFEGSKWGYTF
j_gene: TRBJ1-2; v_gene: TRBV28; d_gene: TRBD1; CDR3aa: CASIPRGYGYTF
j_gene: TRBJ1-3; v_gene: TRBV5-1; d_gene: .; CDR3aa: CATQQGPNSGNTIYF
j_gene: TRBJ2-7; v_gene: TRBV20-1; d_gene: TRBD2; CDR3aa: CSASFSGLAAEQYF
j_gene: TRBJ1-2; v_gene: TRBV20-1; d_gene: .; CDR3aa: CSAKTGFGGYTF
j_gene: TRBJ2-7; v_gene: TRBV6-1; d_gene: TRBD1; CDR3aa: CASSEVSGTGGSEQYF
j_gene: TRBJ2-3; v_gene: TRBV2; d_gene: .; CDR3aa: CASSVQVTADTQYF
j_gene: TRBJ2-2; v_gene: TRBV4-2; d_gene: .; CDR3aa: CASSHSNSNTGELFF
j_gene: TRBJ2-5; v_gene: TRBV28; d_gene: TRBD1; CDR3aa: CASSGQGPPLSEETQYF
j_gene: TRBJ2-5; v_gene: TRBV27; d_gene: TRBD2; CDR3aa: CASRKGLAGRETQYF
j_gene: TRBJ1-5; v_gene: TRBV4-1; d_gene: .; CDR3aa: CASSQEGQSSQPQHF
j_gene: TRBJ2-7; v_gene: TRBV2; d_gene: TRBD2; CDR3aa: CASTVVSGGSYEQYF
j_gene: TRBJ2-1; v_gene: TRBV7-9; d_gene: TRBD2; CDR3aa: CASSPPQAGGRDEQFF
j_gene: TRBJ2-5; v_gene: TRBV5-1; d_gene: .; CDR3aa: CASSLDTMQETQYF
j_gene: TRBJ1-6; v_gene: TRBV5-1; d_gene: TRBD1; CDR3aa: CASSLDRVENNSPLHF
j_gene: TRBJ2-1; v_gene: TRBV6-5; d_gene: .; CDR3aa: CASSYRGAKGGRSSYNEQFF
j_gene: TRBJ2-3; v_gene: TRBV4-1; d_gene: .; CDR3aa: CASSHAGHGTDTQYF